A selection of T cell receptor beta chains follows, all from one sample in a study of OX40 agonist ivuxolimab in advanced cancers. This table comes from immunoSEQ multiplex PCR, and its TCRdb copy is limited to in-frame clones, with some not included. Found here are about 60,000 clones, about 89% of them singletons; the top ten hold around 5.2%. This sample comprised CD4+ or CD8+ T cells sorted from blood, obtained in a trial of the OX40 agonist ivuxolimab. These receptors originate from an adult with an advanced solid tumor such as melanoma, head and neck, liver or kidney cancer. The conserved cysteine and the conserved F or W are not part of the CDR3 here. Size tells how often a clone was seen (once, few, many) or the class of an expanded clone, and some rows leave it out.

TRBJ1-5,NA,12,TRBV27,ASTSGGAGQPQH
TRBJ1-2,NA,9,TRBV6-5,ASRREGGYT
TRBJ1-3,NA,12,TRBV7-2,ASSFEGAGNTIY
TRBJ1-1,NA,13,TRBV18,ASSTSGVGGTEAF
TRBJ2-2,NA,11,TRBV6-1,ASEGTGPGELF
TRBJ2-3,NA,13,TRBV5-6,ASSLALGGRDTQY
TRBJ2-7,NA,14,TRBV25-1,ASSAPGGQGSTKQY
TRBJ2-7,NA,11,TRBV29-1,SVVRGQGGWQY
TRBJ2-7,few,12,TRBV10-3,AIRWTRKGDEQY
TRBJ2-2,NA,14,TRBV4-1,ASSQRGTGYTGELF
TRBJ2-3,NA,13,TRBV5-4,ASSPGDRGTDTQY
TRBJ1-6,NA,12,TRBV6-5,ASRLGVEGSPLH
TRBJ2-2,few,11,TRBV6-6,ATLGTAAGELF
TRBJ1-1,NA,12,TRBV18,ASSLHDGNTEAF
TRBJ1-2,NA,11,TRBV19,ASRTGMNYGYT
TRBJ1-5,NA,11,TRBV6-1,ASSETGNQPQH
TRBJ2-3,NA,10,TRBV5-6,ASSPSPDTQY
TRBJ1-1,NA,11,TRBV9,ASSVDRNTEAF
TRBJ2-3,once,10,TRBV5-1,ASSLQTDTQY
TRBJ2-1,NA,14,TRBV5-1,ASSLLTSGGVNEQF
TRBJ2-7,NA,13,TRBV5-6,ASSEWTGVTYEQY
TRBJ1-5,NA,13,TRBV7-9,ASSHMTGGFQPQH
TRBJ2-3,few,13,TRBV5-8,ASSLAGGRTDTQY
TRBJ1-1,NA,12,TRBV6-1,ASTTPSVNTEAF
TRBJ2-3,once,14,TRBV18,ASSAGQGLNTDTQY
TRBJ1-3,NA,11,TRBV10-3,AISAKNGDTIY
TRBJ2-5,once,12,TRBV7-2,ASSGTRYQETQY
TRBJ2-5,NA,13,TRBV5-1,ASSRGSSRQETQY
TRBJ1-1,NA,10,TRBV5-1,ASSWENTEAF
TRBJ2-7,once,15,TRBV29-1,SVEGCLGGLLDYEQY
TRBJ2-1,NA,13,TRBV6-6,ASSRLGTGYNEQF
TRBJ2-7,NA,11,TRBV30,AWGYRGPNEQY
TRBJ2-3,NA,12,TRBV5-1,ASSYGSSTDTQY
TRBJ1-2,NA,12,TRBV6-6,ASSPGHARYGYT
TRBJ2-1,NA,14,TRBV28,ASRTQSGRAGYEQF
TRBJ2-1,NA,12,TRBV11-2,ASSLAPHPNEQF
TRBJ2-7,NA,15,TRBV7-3,ASSLRTWGRGGYEQY
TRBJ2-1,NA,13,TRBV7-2,ASSLQFEAYNEQF
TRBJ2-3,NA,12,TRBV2,ASIRQGILDTQY
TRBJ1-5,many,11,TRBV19,ASKDRPNQPQH
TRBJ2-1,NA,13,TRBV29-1,SVNTLRDSYNEQF
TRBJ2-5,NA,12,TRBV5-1,ASSSQGYQETQY
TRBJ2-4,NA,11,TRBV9,ASSPRTQNIQY
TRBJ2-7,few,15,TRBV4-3,ASSQDLPDSFSYEQY
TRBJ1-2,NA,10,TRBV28,ATRQANYGYT
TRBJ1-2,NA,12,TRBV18,ASSLPTENYGYT
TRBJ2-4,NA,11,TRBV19,ASEAGAANIQY
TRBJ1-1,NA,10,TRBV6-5,ASSYGRTEAF